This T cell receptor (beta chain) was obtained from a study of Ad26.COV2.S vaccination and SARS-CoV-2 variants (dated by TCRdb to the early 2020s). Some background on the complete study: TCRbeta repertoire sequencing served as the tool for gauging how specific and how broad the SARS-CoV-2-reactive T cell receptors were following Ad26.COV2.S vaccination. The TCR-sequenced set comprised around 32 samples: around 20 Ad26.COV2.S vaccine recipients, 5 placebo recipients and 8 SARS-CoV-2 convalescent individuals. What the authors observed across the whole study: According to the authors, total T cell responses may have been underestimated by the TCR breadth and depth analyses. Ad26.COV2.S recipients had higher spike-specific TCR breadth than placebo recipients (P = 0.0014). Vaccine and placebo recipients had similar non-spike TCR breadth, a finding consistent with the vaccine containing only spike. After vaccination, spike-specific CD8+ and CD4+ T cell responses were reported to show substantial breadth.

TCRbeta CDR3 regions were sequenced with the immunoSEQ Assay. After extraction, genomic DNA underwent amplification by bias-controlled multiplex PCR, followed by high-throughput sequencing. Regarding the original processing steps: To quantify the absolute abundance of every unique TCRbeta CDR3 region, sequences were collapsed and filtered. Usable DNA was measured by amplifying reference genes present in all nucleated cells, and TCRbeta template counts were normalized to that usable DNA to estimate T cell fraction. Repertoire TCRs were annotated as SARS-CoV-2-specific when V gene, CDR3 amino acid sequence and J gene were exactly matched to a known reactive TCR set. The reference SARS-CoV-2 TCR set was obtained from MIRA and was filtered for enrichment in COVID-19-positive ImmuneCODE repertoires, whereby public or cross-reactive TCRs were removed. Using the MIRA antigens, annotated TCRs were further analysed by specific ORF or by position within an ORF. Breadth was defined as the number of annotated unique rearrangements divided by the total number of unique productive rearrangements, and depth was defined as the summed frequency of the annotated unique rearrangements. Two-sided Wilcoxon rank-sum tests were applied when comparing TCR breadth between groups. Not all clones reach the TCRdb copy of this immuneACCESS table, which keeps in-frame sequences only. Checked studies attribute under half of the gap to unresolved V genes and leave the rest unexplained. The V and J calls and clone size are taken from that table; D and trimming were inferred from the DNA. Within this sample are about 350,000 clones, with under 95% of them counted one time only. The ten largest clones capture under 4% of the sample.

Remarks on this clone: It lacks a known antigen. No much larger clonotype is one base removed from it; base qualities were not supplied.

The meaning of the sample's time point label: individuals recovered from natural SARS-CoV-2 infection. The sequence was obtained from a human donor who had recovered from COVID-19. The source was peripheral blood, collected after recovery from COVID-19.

The base sequence is TGCGCCAGCAGCGACGGTAGGACATCGAGTAACTATGGCTACACCTTC. Its product reads: CASSDGRTSSNYGYTF. The chain is encoded by TRBV5-1 joined to TRBJ1-2; TRBD1 is possibly the D segment (5 matching bases). CDR1 and CDR2, per the germline V gene, are SGHRS and YFSETQ. The V end loses 4 bases and the J end loses 1 base, and a stretch of 17 bases separates them. The CDR3 starts with the cysteine, ends with the phenylalanine, and has 16 residues. The CDR3 DNA has 48 bases and is translated from base 1.